Listed here are 27 T cell receptor beta chains from one sample, sequenced in a study of blood T cell repertoires in COVID-19. Method: immunoSEQ multiplex PCR; TCRdb's copy keeps in-frame clones and lacks some. The sample carries 200,000 to 300,000 clones, 86% recorded once. Input material: peripheral blood. Receptors were obtained from a man older than 75 with acute or convalescent COVID-19.

As DNA, the CDR3 is TGCGCCAGCAGCCAAGATAGTAGCGCTCTCTACGAGCAGTACTTC. This codes for CASSQDSSALYEQYF. The genes are TRBV4-1 and TRBJ2-7; D may be TRBD2 (5 bases). V lost 0 bases and J 3 bases, leaving 12 bases between the germline ends. CDR3 length equals 15 residues. Germline V gives CDR1 MGHRA, CDR2 YSYEKL.

V and J are TRBV6-5 and TRBJ1-1; a weak D match, TRBD1 (6 bases). Germline V gene sequence: CDR1 MNHEY, CDR2 SVGAGI. Trimming cost V 6 bases and J 11 bases, with 16 bases left between them. This CDR3 region has 12 residues. The CDR3: CASSRDIGAAFF. Here the CDR3 DNA reads TGTGCCAGCAGCCGGGACATCGGTGCGGCTTTCTTT.

The V call is TRBV10-3, the J call TRBJ2-3, with D unresolved. Germline CDR1 is ENHRY and CDR2 is SYGVKD. V lost 4 bases to trimming and J lost 0 bases, with 14 bases between them. This CDR3 region has 16 residues. CDR3 in amino acids: CAISVKPNLSTDTQYF. In nucleotides, the CDR3 is TGTGCCATCAGTGTGAAGCCCAACCTGAGCACAGATACGCAGTATTTT.

V gene TRBV14 combines with J gene TRBJ1-1; perhaps TRBD1 as D (5 bases). The germline V gene has CDR1 SGHDN and CDR2 FVKESK. Trimming removed 5 bases at V and 3 bases at J, with 10 bases between. This CDR3 region has 13 residues. This chain's CDR3 is CASSGGTYTEAFF. Here the CDR3 DNA reads TGTGCCAGCAGCGGCGGGACCTACACTGAAGCTTTCTTT.

The chain carries TRBV7-2 and TRBJ1-4, with TRBD1 identical over 7 bases. The CDR3 contains 16 residues. Germline lookup yields CDR1 SGHTA and CDR2 FQGNSA. Trimming cost V 1 base and J 7 bases; bases outside gene matches: 9. CDR3 protein: CASSLDLRQGGEKLFF. For the CDR3, the DNA is TGTGCCAGCAGCTTAGATCTACGACAGGGTGGTGAAAAACTGTTTTTT.

The chain joins TRBV27 to TRBJ2-2; TRBD1 matches 10 bases. The CDR3 consists of 15 residues. The ends lost 5 bases at V and 5 bases at J; junction bases unmatched: 5. Germline V gene data show CDR1 as MNHEY and CDR2 as SMNVEV (reference sequence). CDR3: CASSPRTGGTGELFF. CDR3 coding DNA: TGTGCCAGCAGTCCTCGGACAGGGGGAACCGGGGAGCTGTTTTTT.

This sequence joins TRBV6-5 and TRBJ2-7; 7 bases line up with TRBD1. The CDR3 has 13 residues. The junction had 4 bases not matched to a gene; V was cut back by 7 bases and J by 1 base. In germline, CDR1 is MNHEY, CDR2 SVGAGI. This chain's CDR3 is CASKARGSYEQYF. The DNA of the CDR3 is TGTGCCAGCAAGGCCAGGGGGTCCTACGAGCAGTACTTC.

The chain recombines TRBV6-4 with TRBJ1-5; D may be TRBD1 (5 bases). Germline V gene lookup returns CDR1 MRHNA and CDR2 SNTAGT. The V end was cut by 3 bases, the J end by 7 bases, with 13 bases between. This CDR3 is 14 amino acids long. The CDR3 DNA is TGTGCCAGCAGTGAATTGGGGGGGGGACAGCCCCAGCATTTT. Translated, it gives CASSELGGGQPQHF.

This clone was recorded once. The chain carries TRBV6-5 and TRBJ1-1, with D possibly matching TRBD1 (5 bases). The germline gives CDR1 MNHEY, CDR2 SVGAGI. The CDR3 is 15 residues long. V was shortened by 7 bases and J by 0 bases, with 15 bases between the two germline ends. The CDR3 loop is CASMPGRTMNTEAFF. Here the CDR3 DNA reads TGTGCCAGCATGCCGGGACGGACTATGAACACTGAAGCTTTCTTT.

The rearrangement joins TRBV18 to TRBJ1-3; tentatively, D is TRBD1 (5 bases). Germline values: CDR1 KGHSH, CDR2 LQKENI. The CDR3 is 16 amino acids. V lost 6 bases and J 0 bases, leaving 15 bases between the germline ends. This chain's CDR3 is CASSLGTPGSGNTIYF. CDR3 DNA sequence: TGTGCCAGCTCCCTCGGGACTCCCGGCTCTGGAAACACCATATATTTT.

The chain couples TRBV11-3 to TRBJ2-7; 8 bases are shared with TRBD2. The CDR3 runs 12 residues. V shed 5 bases, J shed 7 bases, and the junction held 4 bases outside the gene matches. Germline assignment: CDR1 SGHNT and CDR2 YENEEA. The CDR3 DNA follows: TGTGCCAGCAGCCGGACGGGGGGGGAGCAGTACTTC. Residues: CASSRTGGEQYF.

The chain employs TRBV18 and TRBJ1-5, with TRBD1 matching over 12 bases. CDR1 is KGHSH and CDR2 is LQKENI in the germline V gene. There are 16 residues in the CDR3. V was clipped by 5 bases and J by 6 bases; unmatched bases: 8. CDR3 residues: CASSAGTGGLTQPQHF. In DNA form, the CDR3 reads TGTGCCAGCTCAGCCGGGACAGGGGGCCTCACTCAGCCCCAGCATTTT.

V usage is TRBV19 and J usage is TRBJ1-5; TRBD1 is a possible D gene (5 bases). Germline V gives CDR1 LNHDA, CDR2 SQIVND (reference sequence). This CDR3 is built from 13 residues. V gave up 4 bases and J gave up 6 bases, with 10 bases separating them. CDR3: CASSKQEGQPQHF. The DNA of the CDR3 is TGTGCCAGTAGTAAACAGGAGGGTCAGCCCCAGCATTTT.

The chain has TRBV2 and TRBJ1-1; D ambiguous. The germline CDR1 and CDR2 sequences are SNHLY and FYNNEI. V was clipped by 2 bases and J by 1 base, with 11 bases between them. This CDR3 contains 15 residues. CDR3: CASSEPVVENTEAFF. CDR3 bases: TGTGCCAGCAGTGAACCGGTGGTCGAGAACACTGAAGCTTTCTTT.

J is TRBJ2-7 and V is TRBV28, with 10 nucleotides matching TRBD2. With 5 bases clipped from V and 5 bases from J, the junction kept 9 bases outside the gene matches. This CDR3 is built from 15 residues. Germline V gene sequence: CDR1 MDHEN, CDR2 SYDVKM. CDR3 loop: CASSPPGLAGDEQYF. CDR3 DNA sequence: TGTGCCAGCAGTCCGCCGGGGCTAGCGGGAGACGAGCAGTACTTC.

The chain carries TRBV11-3 and TRBJ2-7, with TRBD2 matching over 9 bases. This CDR3 is 14 amino acids long. Germline lookup yields CDR1 SGHNT and CDR2 YENEEA. The ends lost 3 bases at V and 2 bases at J; junction bases unmatched: 2. The DNA for the CDR3 is TGTGCCAGCAGCTTGACTAGCGGAGCCTACGAGCAGTACTTC. Amino acids: CASSLTSGAYEQYF.

The chain recombines TRBV3-1 (or the pseudogene TRBV3-2) with TRBJ2-3; TRBD2 matches at 12 bases. V shed 5 bases and J 1 base; nucleotides not matched to a gene: 7. This CDR3 region has 17 residues. The V gene's germline CDR1 is LGHDT and CDR2 YNNKEL (reference sequence). The CDR3 nucleotides are TGTGCCAGCAGCTATACGCGACTAGCGGGGGGCACAGATACGCAGTATTTT. This gives the protein CASSYTRLAGGTDTQYF.

The chain links TRBV28 to TRBJ2-7; a weak D match, TRBD1 (6 bases). Germline CDR1 and CDR2: MDHEN and SYDVKM. V was cut by 3 bases and J by 5 bases, with 17 bases left in between. The CDR3 totals 15 residues. CDR3 nucleotides: TGTGCCAGCAGTTTCTCGTCGGCAGGGGTCAACGAGCAGTACTTC. Amino acids: CASSFSSAGVNEQYF. Together with reference TRBV28 and TRBJ2-7, the CDR3 gives the full variable domain: DVKVTQSSRYLVKRTGEKVFLECVQDMDHENMFWYRQDPGLGLRLIYFSYDVKMKEKGDIPEGYSVSREKKERFSLILESASTNQTSMYLCASSFSSAGVNEQYFGPGTRLTVT.

The genes are TRBV7-8 and TRBJ2-7; D ambiguous. The CDR3 runs to 14 residues. Germline CDR1 reads SGHVS; CDR2 reads FQNEAQ. The V gene lost 1 base and the J gene lost 4 bases, with 11 bases spanning the gap. The CDR3 sequence: CASSLGQADYEQYF. CDR3 bases: TGTGCCAGCAGCTTAGGGCAGGCAGATTACGAGCAGTACTTC.

This chain's CDR3 is CASSIASGPLHF. The CDR3 DNA sequence: TGTGCCAGTAGTATAGCATCCGGTCCCCTCCACTTT. This rearrangement joins TRBV19 to TRBJ1-6; unclear D gene. CDR1 LNHDA and CDR2 SQIVND come from the germline V gene (reference sequence). The CDR3 sequence is 12 residues long. Trimming shortened V by 1 base and J by 13 bases, and 8 bases separated the two germline ends.

The V call is TRBV5-1, the J call TRBJ1-5, with TRBD1 matching 9 bases. V gave up 0 bases and J gave up 5 bases; unmatched junction bases: 3. Germline V gene lookup returns CDR1 SGHRS and CDR2 YFSETQ. This CDR3 has 15 residues. CDR3 bases: TGCGCCAGCAGCTTGGGGGGGACAGGGCATCAGCCCCAGCATTTT. This encodes CASSLGGTGHQPQHF.

V is TRBV5-1 and J is TRBJ2-2; tentatively, D is TRBD1 (5 bases). This CDR3 is built from 16 residues. Germline V gene lookup returns CDR1 SGHRS and CDR2 YFSETQ. Trimming took 0 bases from V and 0 from J, leaving 9 bases between them. Written as DNA, the CDR3 is TGCGCCAGCAGCTTGGTACAGACAGCGAACACCGGGGAGCTGTTTTTT. Amino acids: CASSLVQTANTGELFF.

This clone appeared a few times. The rearrangement uses TRBV12-3 or TRBV12-4 and TRBJ1-1, with D hard to call. Trimming took 4 bases from V and 3 from J, leaving 9 bases between them. The CDR3 is 13 amino acids. The CDR3, as DNA: TGTGCCAGCAGTTCGCTACTATACACTGAAGCTTTCTTT. Encoded protein: CASSSLLYTEAFF.

The chain combines TRBV6-5 with TRBJ1-2, with D perhaps matching TRBD1 (5 bases). CDR3 length equals 14 residues. V lost 2 bases, J lost 5 bases, and 12 bases lay in between. Germline V gene data show CDR1 as MNHEY and CDR2 as SVGAGI. The CDR3 DNA follows: TGTGCCAGCAGTTACGGAGGGACTACATATGGCTACACCTTC. As protein: CASSYGGTTYGYTF.

CDR3 loop: CASLGDVTEAFF. The CDR3 DNA reads as TGTGCCAGCCTGGGAGATGTCACTGAAGCTTTCTTT. V usage is TRBV19 and J usage is TRBJ1-1; D is ambiguous. Germline loops: CDR1 LNHDA, CDR2 SQIVND (reference sequence). The CDR3 length is 12 residues. V was clipped by 9 bases and J by 4 bases, with 12 bases between them.

Details on this clone: Other DNA sequences of this sample code for an identical CDR3. The rearrangement joins TRBV9 to TRBJ2-7; 10 bases map to TRBD2. Germline assignment: CDR1 SGDLS and CDR2 YYNGEE. This CDR3 is 14 amino acids long. J gave up 3 bases and V 0 bases, and 0 bases lay outside the gene matches. This CDR3 reads CASSVASGGYEQYF. CDR3 DNA sequence: TGTGCCAGCAGCGTAGCTAGCGGGGGCTACGAGCAGTACTTC.

The V gene is TRBV5-1, the J gene TRBJ2-1; D uncertain. This CDR3 contains 15 residues. The V gene lost 4 bases and the J gene lost 6 bases, with 17 bases spanning the gap. Germline CDR1 and CDR2: SGHRS and YFSETQ. CDR3 sequence: CASSPRPQVINEQFF. The CDR3 DNA follows: TGCGCCAGCAGCCCCCGGCCCCAGGTAATCAATGAGCAGTTCTTC.